Each of the 22 T cell receptor beta chains below was sequenced from the same sample in a study of CD8 T cells in Susac syndrome. RNA amounts of about 0.5 to 1 ug underwent reverse transcription with random hexamers. TCRdb fed the immunoSEQ multiplex PCR reads into MiXCR, producing one record per CDR3 protein. The sample shows about 300,000 distinct CDR3 sequences, 70% to 90% of them seen only once. Sequenced: CD8+ T cells from PBMCs. All receptors derive from a human donor with multiple sclerosis.

This clonotype was seen a few times. The V gene is TRBV20-1, the J gene TRBJ2-7, with D possibly being TRBD1 (6 bases). The ends were cut back, 3 bases at V and 2 bases at J, with 11 bases in the middle. The CDR3 extends over 13 amino acids. Germline loops: CDR1 DFQATT, CDR2 SNEGSKA (reference sequence). The CDR3 sequence is CSARETGTYEQYF. CDR3 bases: TGCAGTGCTAGGGAGACAGGTACCTACGAGCAGTACTTC.

The chain combines TRBV29-1 with TRBJ2-1; weak D call: TRBD1 (5 bases). Looked up from germline, CDR1 is SQVTM and CDR2 is ANQGSEA. Trimming left V 3 bases short and J 6 bases short, with 12 bases between. The CDR3 length is 13 residues. The CDR3 spells CSVDQGVRNEQFF. CDR3 sequence (DNA): TGCAGCGTTGACCAGGGTGTTCGCAATGAGCAGTTCTTC.

The J gene is TRBJ1-5, the V gene TRBV21-1; TRBD1 is the table's D call and was not checked against the DNA. TRBV21-1 is labeled a pseudogene. The CDR3 length is 21 residues. CDR3: CATPFLTGRRSQAPCNQPQHF. The CDR3 region has the DNA TGTGCCACCCCGTTCTTGACAGGTCGGAGATCGCAAGCCCCATGCAATCAGCCCCAGCATTTT.

The rearrangement joins TRBV5-1 to TRBJ1-2; a possible D gene is TRBD1 (6 bases). The germline gives CDR1 SGHRS, CDR2 YFSETQ. Trimming took 4 bases from V and 8 from J, leaving 27 bases between them. The CDR3 is 17 amino acids. The CDR3 region is CASSLFTGQNTQRGYTF. CDR3 sequence (DNA): TGCGCCAGCAGCCTCTTTACGGGACAAAACACCCAACGCGGCTACACCTTC.

The chain couples TRBV11-2 to TRBJ1-2, with TRBD1 matching 7 bases. The ends lost 5 bases at V and 1 base at J; junction bases unmatched: 4. Germline V lookup: CDR1 SGHAT, CDR2 FQNNGV. The CDR3 is made up of 14 amino acids. CDR3 in amino acids: CASSRGTVNYGYTF. CDR3 DNA: TGTGCCAGCAGCCGTGGGACAGTTAACTATGGCTACACCTTC.

The chain joins TRBV20-1 to TRBJ2-7, with 11 bases aligning to TRBD2. The CDR3 is 16 amino acids. Germline V CDR1 and CDR2: DFQATT, SNEGSKA (reference sequence). V was pared by 0 bases and J by 1 base, with 5 bases of the junction left unmatched. The DNA for the CDR3 is TGCAGTGCTAGAGATCCCGCTAGCGGGAGGTCCTACGAGCAGTACTTC. Protein product: CSARDPASGRSYEQYF.

The chain joins TRBV6-5 to TRBJ1-1, with 8 bases aligning to TRBD1. Germline V lookup: CDR1 MNHEY, CDR2 SVGAGI. The CDR3 sequence is 18 residues long. Losses at the gene ends were 2 bases for V and 0 bases for J; bases not matched to a gene: 11. The CDR3 protein is CASSYGDGQGYMNTEAFF. CDR3 sequence (DNA): TGTGCCAGCAGTTACGGAGATGGACAGGGTTACATGAACACTGAAGCTTTCTTT.

The gene calls are TRBV5-4 and TRBJ2-1, with 9 bases identical to TRBD2. CDR3 length: 17 amino acids. Unmatched junction bases numbered 10, after V lost 0 bases and J lost 6 bases. CDR1 is SGHNT and CDR2 is YYREEE in the germline V gene (reference sequence). The CDR3 DNA reads as TGTGCCAGCAGCTTGGCACTTAGCGGGAGTGGGGCCAATGAGCAGTTCTTC. Amino acid sequence: CASSLALSGSGANEQFF.

The chain recombines TRBV27 with TRBJ2-3; TRBD1 matches 7 bases. Germline CDR1 is MNHEY and CDR2 is SMNVEV (reference sequence). The V and J ends lost 4 bases and 1 base, in that order; junction bases with no gene match: 5. The CDR3 spans 15 residues. CDR3 in amino acids: CASSSSTGGTDTQYF. As DNA, the CDR3 is TGTGCCAGCAGTTCCTCCACAGGGGGCACAGATACGCAGTATTTT.

The J gene is TRBJ2-7, the V gene TRBV24-1; D gene uncertain. Germline CDR1 reads KGHDR; CDR2 reads SFDVKD. V was cut by 3 bases and J by 4 bases, with 3 bases left in between. This CDR3 region has 11 residues. For the CDR3, the DNA is TGTGCCACCAGTGATATATACGAGCAGTACTTC. It translates to CATSDIYEQYF.

The chain combines TRBV7-9 with TRBJ2-5, with TRBD2 identical over 10 bases. Germline trimming cut 7 bases from V and 2 bases from J; bases unmatched to any gene: 7. This CDR3 comprises 15 residues. CDR1 and CDR2 (germline): SEHNR, FQNEAQ (reference sequence). The CDR3 spells CASTKLAGYQETQYF. Written as DNA, the CDR3 is TGTGCCAGCACCAAACTAGCGGGATATCAAGAGACCCAGTACTTC.

The chain carries TRBV3-1 and TRBJ1-2; D unresolved. Germline-derived CDR1 and CDR2 are LGHDT and YNNKEL (reference sequence). V shed 4 bases and J shed 4 bases, with 10 bases lying between them. The CDR3 sequence is 13 residues long. The CDR3 loop reads CASSPSLGYGYTF. For the CDR3, the DNA is TGTGCCAGCAGCCCCAGTTTGGGCTATGGCTACACCTTC.

The chain carries TRBV29-1 and TRBJ2-1; the D is unclear. Trimming cost V 1 base and J 4 bases, with 5 bases left between them. The CDR3 length is 12 residues. Germline V gene lookup returns CDR1 SQVTM and CDR2 ANQGSEA. The CDR3 loop reads CSVEAGYNEQFF. Written as DNA, the CDR3 is TGCAGCGTTGAAGCCGGTTACAATGAGCAGTTCTTC.

The chain has TRBV30 and TRBJ2-6; D gene unclear. Germline assignment: CDR1 GTSNPN and CDR2 SVGIG (reference sequence). CDR3 size: 16 residues. V dropped 3 bases and J dropped 1 base, with 13 bases sitting between them. CDR3 nucleotide sequence: TGTGCCTGGAGAGGGTGGCTGCTTTCTGGGGCCAACGTCCTGACTTTC. Protein: CAWRGWLLSGANVLTF.

This chain uses TRBV9 with TRBJ2-3, with D tentatively TRBD2 (5 bases). The CDR3 has 16 amino acids. From germline, CDR1 is SGDLS and CDR2 YYNGEE. V was shortened by 2 bases and J by 2 bases, with 15 bases between the two germline ends. The CDR3 is CASSVSGVGPTDTQYF. CDR3 nucleotide sequence: TGTGCCAGCAGCGTGTCCGGGGTGGGTCCCACAGATACGCAGTATTTT. Supplemented by reference TRBV9 and TRBJ2-3, the full variable domain reads DSGVTQTPKHLITATGQRVTLRCSPRSGDLSVYWYQQSLDQGLQFLIQYYNGEERAKGNILERFSAQQFPDLHSELNLSSLELGDSALYFCASSVSGVGPTDTQYFGPGTRLTVL.

The chain carries TRBV11-1 and TRBJ1-2; D not certain. The germline V gene has CDR1 SGHAT and CDR2 FQDESV (reference sequence). The CDR3 consists of 20 residues. Trimming shortened V by 1 base and J by 4 bases, and 28 bases separated the two germline ends. The chain's CDR3 is CASSLDSTKERQSPIYGYTF. CDR3 sequence (DNA): TGTGCCAGCAGCTTAGACTCGACTAAAGAGCGGCAGAGCCCTATCTATGGCTACACCTTC. The full variable domain, with the rest looked up from reference TRBV11-1 and TRBJ1-2, is EAEVAQSPRYKITEKSQAVAFWCDPISGHATLYWYRQILGQGPELLVQFQDESVVDDSQLPKDRFSAERLKGVDSTLKIQPAELGDSAMYLCASSLDSTKERQSPIYGYTFGSGTRLTVV.

V usage is TRBV4-3 and J usage is TRBJ1-4; D ambiguous. V lost 6 bases to trimming and J lost 7 bases, with 15 bases between them. Germline V gene lookup returns CDR1 LGHNA and CDR2 YSLEER. CDR3 size: 14 residues. The CDR3 bases are TGCGCCAGCAGTCACATTGGACGGGGTGAAAAACTGTTTTTT. It translates to CASSHIGRGEKLFF.

The chain links TRBV28 to TRBJ2-1; 8 bases fit TRBD2. CDR1 is MDHEN, CDR2 SYDVKM, per germline. This CDR3 is 16 amino acids long. V was pared by 6 bases and J by 2 bases, with 9 bases of the junction left unmatched. The chain's CDR3 is CASSPRGSGTYNEQFF. The DNA of the CDR3 is TGTGCCAGCAGCCCCCGGGGTAGCGGGACCTACAATGAGCAGTTCTTC.

This clonotype was recorded a few times. This sequence joins TRBV30 and TRBJ2-7; possibly TRBD2 for D (5 bases). V was cut by 3 bases and J by 0 bases, with 12 bases left in between. Per the germline V gene, CDR1 is GTSNPN and CDR2 is SVGIG (reference sequence). The CDR3 spans 14 residues. The CDR3 loop reads CAWRLRGPSYEQYF. DNA for the CDR3: TGTGCCTGGAGACTTAGAGGGCCCTCCTACGAGCAGTACTTC.

V is TRBV20-1 and J is TRBJ2-1, with D possibly TRBD2 on 5 matching bases. The CDR3 length is 14 residues. Germline-derived CDR1 and CDR2 are DFQATT and SNEGSKA (reference sequence). Trimming shortened V by 2 bases and J by 7 bases, and 15 bases separated the two germline ends. The CDR3 is CSARSLALGNEQFF. The CDR3 DNA reads TGCAGTGCTAGATCCCTAGCCCTAGGGAATGAGCAGTTCTTC.

This clonotype occurred once. This CDR3 is CASSLLRVPGELFF. In DNA, the CDR3 is TGTGCCAGCAGTTTACTAAGGGTTCCCGGGGAGCTGTTTTTT. The chain employs TRBV28 and TRBJ2-2; D is undetermined. Germline-derived CDR1 and CDR2 are MDHEN and SYDVKM. CDR3 size: 14 residues. Trimming left V 2 bases short and J 6 bases short, with 10 bases between.

This clonotype occurred once. V gene TRBV30 combines with J gene TRBJ2-5, with 7 positions matching TRBD2. CDR1 and CDR2 from the germline V gene are GTSNPN and SVGIG (reference sequence). Trimming cost V 3 bases and J 4 bases; bases outside gene matches: 14. The CDR3 has 16 amino acids. CDR3: CAWRTPWGGGLETQYF. The CDR3 DNA reads TGTGCCTGGAGAACCCCGTGGGGCGGGGGATTAGAGACCCAGTACTTC.